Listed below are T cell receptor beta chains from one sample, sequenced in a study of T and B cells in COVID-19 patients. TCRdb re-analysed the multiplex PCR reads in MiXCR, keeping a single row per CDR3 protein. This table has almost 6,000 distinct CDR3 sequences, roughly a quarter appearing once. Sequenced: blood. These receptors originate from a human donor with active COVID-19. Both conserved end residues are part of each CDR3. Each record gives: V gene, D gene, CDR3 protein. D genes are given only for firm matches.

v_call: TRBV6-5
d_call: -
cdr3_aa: CASSYGGNQETQYF

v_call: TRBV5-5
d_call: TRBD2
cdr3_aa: CASTASGGAHEQFF

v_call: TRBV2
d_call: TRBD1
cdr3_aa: CASRIDRESYEQYF

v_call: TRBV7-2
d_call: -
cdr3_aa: CASSPRGEPGELFF

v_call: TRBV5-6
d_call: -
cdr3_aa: CASSLVKLIRQKNSGANVLTF

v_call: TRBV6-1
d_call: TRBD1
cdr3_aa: CAIRTGTVDTPEQFF

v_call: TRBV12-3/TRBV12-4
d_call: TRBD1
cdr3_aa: CASSFNRGVNTIYF

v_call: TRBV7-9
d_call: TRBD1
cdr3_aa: CASSLRRDRGETQYF

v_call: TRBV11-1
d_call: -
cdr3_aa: CASSSYSGRREKLFF

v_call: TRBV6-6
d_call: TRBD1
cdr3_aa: CASRGGQGGQSTFF

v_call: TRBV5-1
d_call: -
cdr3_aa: CASSPEPSGGQETQYF

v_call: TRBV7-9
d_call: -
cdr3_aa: CAGSLGGTNYGYTF

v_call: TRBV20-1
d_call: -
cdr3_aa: CSARVQTYNEQFF

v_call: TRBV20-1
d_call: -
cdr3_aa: CSASATGILTEAFF

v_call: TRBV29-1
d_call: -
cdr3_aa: CSVAKDTNTEAFF

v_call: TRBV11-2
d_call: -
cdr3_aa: CASSSVPRRYNSPLHF

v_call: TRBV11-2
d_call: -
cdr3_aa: CASSLANYGYTF

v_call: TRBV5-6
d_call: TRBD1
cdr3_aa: CASSPSRTGGSEQYF

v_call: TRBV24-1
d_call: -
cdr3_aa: CATSFSDEQYF

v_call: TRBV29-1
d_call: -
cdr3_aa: CSVEIRGGTQYF

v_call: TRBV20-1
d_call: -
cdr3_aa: CSARAGPEDEQYF

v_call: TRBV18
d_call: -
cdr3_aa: CASSPGSENQPQHF

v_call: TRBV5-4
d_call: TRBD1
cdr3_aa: CASFIYPGQRSTDTQYF

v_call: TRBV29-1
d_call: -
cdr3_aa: CSVGSSYEQYF

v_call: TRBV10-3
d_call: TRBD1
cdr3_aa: CAISGQGTEAFF

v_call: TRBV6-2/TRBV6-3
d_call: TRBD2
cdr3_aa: CASSRGLLGETQYF

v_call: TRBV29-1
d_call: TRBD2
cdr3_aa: CSVEYASGAYNEQFF

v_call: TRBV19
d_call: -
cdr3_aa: CASQDRRSYEQYF

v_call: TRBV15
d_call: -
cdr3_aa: CATSRVQDRPNQPQHF

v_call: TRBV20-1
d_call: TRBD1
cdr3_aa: CSALRQGTTDTQYF

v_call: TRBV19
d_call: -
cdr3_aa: CASSMSGPGGYTF

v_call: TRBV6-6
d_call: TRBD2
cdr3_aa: CASSSGTSGFQETQYF

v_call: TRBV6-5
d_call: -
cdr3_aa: CASSPAEYGYTF

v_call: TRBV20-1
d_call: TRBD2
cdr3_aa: CSASLAGGPGDTQYF

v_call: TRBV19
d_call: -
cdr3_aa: CASSSPPGDGNTIYF

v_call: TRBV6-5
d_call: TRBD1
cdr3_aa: CASSTRQGLYGYTF

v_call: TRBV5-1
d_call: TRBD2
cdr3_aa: CASSSSLAGGADTQYF

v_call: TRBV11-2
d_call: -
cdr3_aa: CASSLWTAEAFF

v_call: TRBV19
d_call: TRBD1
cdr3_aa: CASGSRRDSTGTGDEQFF

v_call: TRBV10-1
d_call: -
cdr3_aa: CASSEGLTEQYF

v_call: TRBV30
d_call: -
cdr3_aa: CAWSAGTRNSNQPQHF

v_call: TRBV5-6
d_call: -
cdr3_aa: CASSLGGVDVQAFF

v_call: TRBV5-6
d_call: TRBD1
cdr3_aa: CASSPGQGRGDEKLFF

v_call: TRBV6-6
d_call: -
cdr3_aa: CAARDTRGRAGELFF

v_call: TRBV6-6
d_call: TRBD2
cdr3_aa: CASSQAGALGDTQYF

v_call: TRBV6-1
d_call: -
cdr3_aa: CASRPFRAGRQGEAFF

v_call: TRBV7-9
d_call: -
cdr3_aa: CASSFEVGELFF

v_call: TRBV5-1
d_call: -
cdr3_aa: CASRTQETQYF

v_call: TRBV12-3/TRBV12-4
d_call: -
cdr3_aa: CASSFRLGGGELFF

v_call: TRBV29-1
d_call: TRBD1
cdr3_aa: CSVQGGNGYTF

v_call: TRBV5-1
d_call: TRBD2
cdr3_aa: CASSIREGTGELFF

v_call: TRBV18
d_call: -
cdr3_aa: CASSPESNYGYTF

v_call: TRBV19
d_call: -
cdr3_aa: CASSPQGGSGANVLTF